This TCR beta chain was documented in a study of T cells after yellow fever vaccination. Study as a whole: Each low-cell-number fraction was prepared by means of SMART-Seq v4 Ultra Low Input.

This clonotype turned up a few times. The CDR3 is 15 residues long. CDR1 is KGHDR, CDR2 SFDVKD, per germline. The V end lost 9 bases, the J end lost 1 base, and 16 bases lay between the germline ends. TCRdb fed the 5' RACE reads into MiXCR, producing one record per CDR3 protein. The table records approximately 550,000 distinct CDR3 sequences, 13% of them present only once. The rearrangement uses TRBV24-1 and TRBJ2-3; the D is unclear. The sequenced sample was PBMCs, obtained on the day of the yellow fever booster vaccination. This clonotype was sampled from a young man who received the YFV17D yellow fever vaccine. CDR3 in DNA: TGTGCCACCCGCAAGGACCCCGACGGCACAGATACGCAGTATTTT. Amino acids: CATRKDPDGTDTQYF.